This passage covers 10 T cell receptor beta chains from one sample sequenced in a study of T cells after yellow fever vaccination. Each CDR3 protein gets one entry after TCRdb re-called the 5' RACE reads with MiXCR. The sample shows 610,000 or so distinct CDR3 sequences, around 12% of them seen only once. The sample in question was PBMCs, obtained on the day of the yellow fever booster vaccination. All receptors come from a man aged 25 to 45 who received the YFV17D yellow fever vaccine.

This clonotype was counted ten times or more. The genes are TRBV7-2 and TRBJ2-1, with D possibly being TRBD1 (5 bases). This CDR3 contains 13 residues. CDR1 SGHTA and CDR2 FQGNSA come from the germline V gene. V lost 8 bases, J lost 4 bases, and 12 bases lay in between. Written as DNA, the CDR3 is TGTGCCAGCGGACCTAAGGGGTACAATGAGCAGTTCTTC. Protein: CASGPKGYNEQFF.

V usage is TRBV9 and J usage is TRBJ2-5, with 10 bases lining up with TRBD2. The V gene's germline CDR1 is SGDLS and CDR2 YYNGEE. The CDR3 is made up of 15 amino acids. V dropped 2 bases and J dropped 5; count of bases not matched to a gene: 6. The CDR3 sequence: CASSVGSGRFETQYF. CDR3 sequence (DNA): TGTGCCAGCAGCGTCGGTAGCGGGAGGTTCGAGACCCAGTACTTC.

This clonotype was recorded many times. V usage is TRBV30 and J usage is TRBJ2-1; 7 nucleotides align to TRBD2. The CDR3 is 15 residues long. Germline CDR1 and CDR2: GTSNPN and SVGIG (reference sequence). V was pared by 3 bases and J by 6 bases, with 11 bases of the junction left unmatched. The CDR3 spells CAWSWAGLRGNEQFF. CDR3 DNA: TGTGCCTGGAGCTGGGCGGGACTAAGGGGCAATGAGCAGTTCTTC.

This clonotype has just a few counts. The chain links TRBV5-1 to TRBJ2-3; 9 bases fit TRBD2. Germline CDR1 and CDR2: SGHRS and YFSETQ. With V trimmed by 0 bases and J by 10 bases, 9 bases remained unmatched. CDR3 length equals 15 residues. The CDR3 DNA is TGCGCCAGCAGCTTGGATGGCGGGAGGGCCCGTTCGCAGTATTTT. Translating it yields CASSLDGGRARSQYF.

The sample holds a few counts of this clonotype. The CDR3 region is CASSEGSTNTGELFF. CDR3 nucleotides: TGTGCCAGCAGCGAGGGGAGTACGAACACCGGGGAGCTGTTTTTT. The chain combines TRBV7-6 with TRBJ2-2, with D possibly being TRBD1 or TRBD2 (5 bases each). The CDR3 is 15 amino acids. Germline CDR1 SGHVS, CDR2 FNYEAQ. Trimming took off 5 bases at V and 0 bases at J, with 10 bases between the two ends.

In this sample, this clonotype turned up many times. The chain is built from TRBV6-5 and TRBJ2-6, with TRBD2 identical over 7 bases. Germline-derived CDR1 and CDR2 are MNHEY and SVGAGI. Trimming at V came to 4 bases and at J to 0 bases, leaving 9 bases not matched to a gene. The CDR3 length is 18 residues. The CDR3 spells CASSSMSGTISGANVLTF. CDR3 bases: TGTGCCAGCAGTTCTATGAGCGGGACGATCTCTGGGGCCAACGTCCTGACTTTC.

This clonotype has at least ten counts. This rearrangement joins TRBV28 to TRBJ1-2; unclear D gene. The length of the CDR3 is 14 residues. Germline V CDR1 and CDR2: MDHEN, SYDVKM. Trimming stripped 5 bases from V and 4 bases from J, with 14 bases between. Written as DNA, the CDR3 is TGTGCCAGCAGTCCCGGAAGGGCGGGCTATGGCTACACCTTC. Its protein is CASSPGRAGYGYTF.

This clonotype was detected a few times. The chain is built from TRBV28 and TRBJ2-5; D possibly corresponds to TRBD2 (6 bases). Germline assignment: CDR1 MDHEN and CDR2 SYDVKM. The CDR3 has 16 amino acids. Trimming took 3 bases from V and 2 from J, leaving 16 bases between them. DNA of the CDR3: TGTGCCAGCAGTTTTGGAAGAAGGGAGGAGCAAGAGACCCAGTACTTC. Translation: CASSFGRREEQETQYF.

The sample holds a few counts of this clonotype. This chain uses TRBV7-9 with TRBJ2-2, with D perhaps TRBD1 (5 bases). This CDR3 has 17 amino acids. V dropped 5 bases and J dropped 1 base, with 17 bases sitting between them. Germline V gene sequence: CDR1 SEHNR, CDR2 FQNEAQ (reference sequence). The chain's CDR3 is CASSDPTVPRNTGELFF. The DNA of the CDR3 is TGTGCCAGCAGCGACCCGACAGTTCCGAGGAACACCGGGGAGCTGTTTTTT.

The chain has TRBV20-1 and TRBJ2-3; 10 bases map to TRBD2. J was trimmed by 4 bases and V by 5 bases; bases with no gene match: 6. Germline V gene lookup returns CDR1 DFQATT and CDR2 SNEGSKA (reference sequence). The CDR3 has 14 amino acids. CDR3 region: CSASSGRGPDTQYF. The CDR3 coding sequence is TGCAGTGCTTCAAGCGGGAGGGGCCCAGATACGCAGTATTTT.